What follows describes a single T cell receptor (beta chain). The antigen remains undetermined. This sample's TCRbeta library carried unique molecular identifier barcodes. TCRdb reprocessed the PCR reads via MiXCR and lists one record per CDR3 protein. In the table there are a few hundred thousand distinct CDR3 sequences, roughly 25% of which are singletons. This sample is part of a study of T-cell reconstitution after alpha-beta-depleted transplantation in children. Study-wide results and caveats: High day-60 TCRbeta diversity in some patients came from surviving recipient T cells and thymic progenitors. After one year, T-cell counts and TCRbeta diversity mostly came from new T cells. It was reported that alpha-beta T cells came from several hundred expanded graft clones (about two months after transplant).

V was pared by 6 bases and J by 8 bases, with 11 bases between. The CDR3 runs to 12 residues. The TCR sequence derives from a male patient aged 10 to 17 who had a stem cell transplant for acute lymphoblastic leukemia, so the T cells may come from the graft donor. Sequencing used PBMCs, mostly from graft donor cells, obtained 180 days after TCRalphabeta/CD19-depleted stem cell transplant. The chain combines TRBV12-3 or TRBV12-4 with TRBJ2-4, with D possibly TRBD2 on 5 matching bases. As DNA, the CDR3 is TGTGCCAGCAGGCCGTGGGGAGACATTCAGTACTTC. It yields the protein CASRPWGDIQYF.